The entry below describes one TCR beta chain. This CDR3 is built from 13 residues. Germline V gene data show CDR1 as SGHRS and CDR2 as YFSETQ. Between the trimmed V and J ends, which lost 6 bases and 4 bases, there was a span of 14 bases. This sample is drawn from a study of blood T cell repertoires in COVID-19. Study-wide background: Donors in the United States, Italy and Spain gave samples during acute or convalescent COVID-19. PBMCs, B-cell-depleted T cells, or T cells were the source of the cDNA or gDNA that made up the material.

Per the authors' pipeline: Amplification from reference gene primers served as the basis for estimated nucleated cell counts. This table comes from immunoSEQ multiplex PCR, and its TCRdb copy is limited to in-frame clones, with some not included. From that table come the V and J calls and clone size; the DNA was used to work out D and trimming. The table lists 130,000 or so clones, approximately 85% of them singletons, with more than 10% in the top ten. Sequences were obtained from peripheral blood. The chain carries TRBV5-1 and TRBJ2-7; possibly TRBD2 for D (5 bases). The receptor was derived from a human donor in a cohort sampled during active COVID-19. CDR3 protein: CASTNDPGYEQYF. CDR3 DNA sequence: TGCGCCAGCACCAACGACCCGGGGTACGAGCAGTACTTC.